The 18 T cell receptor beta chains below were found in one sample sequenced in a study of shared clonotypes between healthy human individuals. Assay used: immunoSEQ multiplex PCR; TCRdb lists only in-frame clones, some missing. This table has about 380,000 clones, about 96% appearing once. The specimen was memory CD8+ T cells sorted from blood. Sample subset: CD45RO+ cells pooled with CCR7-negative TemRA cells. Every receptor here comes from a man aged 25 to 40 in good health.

CDR3 in amino acids: CASKLPGSPNTGELFF. The CDR3 DNA reads as TGTGCCAGCAAACTACCGGGGTCGCCGAACACCGGGGAGCTGTTTTTT. This chain uses TRBV7-8 with TRBJ2-2; D possibly corresponds to TRBD2 (5 bases). CDR1 is SGHVS, CDR2 FQNEAQ, per germline. The CDR3 runs to 16 residues. With 7 bases removed from V and 0 bases from J, the gap between germline ends came to 15 bases.

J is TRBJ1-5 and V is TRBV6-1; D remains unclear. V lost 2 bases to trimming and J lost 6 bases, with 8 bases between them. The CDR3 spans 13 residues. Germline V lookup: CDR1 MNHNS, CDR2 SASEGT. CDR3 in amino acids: CASSERRSQPQHF. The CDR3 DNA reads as TGTGCCAGCAGTGAACGCAGGAGTCAGCCCCAGCATTTT.

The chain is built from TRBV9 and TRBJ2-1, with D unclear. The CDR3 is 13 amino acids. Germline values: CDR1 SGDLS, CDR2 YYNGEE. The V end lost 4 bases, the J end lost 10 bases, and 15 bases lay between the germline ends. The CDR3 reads CASSRRLSNEQFF. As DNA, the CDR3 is TGTGCCAGCAGCAGGAGACTGTCCAACGAGCAGTTCTTC.

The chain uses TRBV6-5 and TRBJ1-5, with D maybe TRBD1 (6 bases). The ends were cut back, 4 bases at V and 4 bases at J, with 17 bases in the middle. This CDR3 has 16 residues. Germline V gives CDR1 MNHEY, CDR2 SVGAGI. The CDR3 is CASSSGRQVRNQPQHF. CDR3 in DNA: TGTGCCAGCAGTTCCGGACGACAGGTCAGAAATCAGCCCCAGCATTTT.

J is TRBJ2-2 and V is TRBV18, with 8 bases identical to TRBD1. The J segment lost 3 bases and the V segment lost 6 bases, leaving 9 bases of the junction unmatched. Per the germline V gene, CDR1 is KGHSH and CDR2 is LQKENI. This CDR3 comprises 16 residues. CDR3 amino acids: CASSRQPGQDTGELFF. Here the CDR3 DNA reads TGTGCCAGCTCGCGACAACCGGGACAGGACACCGGGGAGCTGTTTTTT.

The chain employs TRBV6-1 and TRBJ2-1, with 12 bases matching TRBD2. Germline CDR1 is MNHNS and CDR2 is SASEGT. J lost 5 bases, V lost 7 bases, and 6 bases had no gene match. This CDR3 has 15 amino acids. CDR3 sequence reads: CASTIGLAGNNEQFF. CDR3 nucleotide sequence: TGTGCCAGCACCATAGGACTAGCGGGAAACAATGAGCAGTTCTTC.

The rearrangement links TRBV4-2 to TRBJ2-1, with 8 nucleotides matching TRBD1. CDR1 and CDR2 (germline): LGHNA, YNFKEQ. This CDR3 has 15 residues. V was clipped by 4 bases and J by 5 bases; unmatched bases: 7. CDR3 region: CASSPQGARHNEQFF. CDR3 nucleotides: TGTGCCAGCAGCCCCCAGGGGGCTAGGCACAATGAGCAGTTCTTC.

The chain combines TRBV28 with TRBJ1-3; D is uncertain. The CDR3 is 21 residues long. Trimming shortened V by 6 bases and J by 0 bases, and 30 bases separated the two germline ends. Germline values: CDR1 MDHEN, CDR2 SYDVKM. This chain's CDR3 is CASSILALFGGSTVSGNTIYF. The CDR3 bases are TGTGCCAGCAGCATATTGGCGCTGTTCGGCGGAAGTACAGTCTCTGGAAACACCATATATTTT.

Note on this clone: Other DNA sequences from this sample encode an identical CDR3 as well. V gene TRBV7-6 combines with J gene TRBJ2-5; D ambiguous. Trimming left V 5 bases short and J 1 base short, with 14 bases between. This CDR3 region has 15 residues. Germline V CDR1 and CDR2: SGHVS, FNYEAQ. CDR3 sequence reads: CASSHRERRQETQYF. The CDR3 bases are TGTGCCAGCAGCCACAGAGAAAGGCGCCAAGAGACCCAGTACTTC.

The CDR3 sequence is CASSPTIRGNSYEQYF. The CDR3 DNA reads as TGTGCCAGCTCACCGACGATCAGGGGGAACTCCTACGAGCAGTACTTC. The rearrangement links TRBV18 to TRBJ2-7; 7 positions match TRBD1. The CDR3 sequence is 16 residues long. With 3 bases clipped from V and 0 bases from J, the junction kept 8 bases outside the gene matches. Germline CDR1 and CDR2: KGHSH and LQKENI.

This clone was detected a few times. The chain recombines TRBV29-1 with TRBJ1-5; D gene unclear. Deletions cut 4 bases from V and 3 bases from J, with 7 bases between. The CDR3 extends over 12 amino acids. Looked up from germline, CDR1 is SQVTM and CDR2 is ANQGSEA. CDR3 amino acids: CSVGSYNQPQHF. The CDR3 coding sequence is TGCAGCGTTGGAAGCTACAATCAGCCCCAGCATTTT.

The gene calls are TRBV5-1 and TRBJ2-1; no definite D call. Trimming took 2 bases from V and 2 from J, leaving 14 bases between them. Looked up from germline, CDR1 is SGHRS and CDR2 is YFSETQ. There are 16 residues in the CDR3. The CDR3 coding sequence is TGCGCCAGCAGCTTATCTGCCAGCCTAACCTACAATGAGCAGTTCTTC. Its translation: CASSLSASLTYNEQFF.

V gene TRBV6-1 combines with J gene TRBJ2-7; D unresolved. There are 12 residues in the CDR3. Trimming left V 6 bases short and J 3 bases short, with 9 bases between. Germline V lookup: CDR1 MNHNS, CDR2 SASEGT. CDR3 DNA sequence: TGTGCCAGCAGCGCGACATACTACGAGCAGTACTTC. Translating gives CASSATYYEQYF.

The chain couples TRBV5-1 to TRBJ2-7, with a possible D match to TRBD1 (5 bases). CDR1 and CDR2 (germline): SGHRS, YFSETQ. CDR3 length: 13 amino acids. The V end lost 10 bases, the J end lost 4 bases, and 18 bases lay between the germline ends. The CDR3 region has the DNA TGCGCCGATCCTTGGGGCCCCCCTTACGAGCAGTACTTC. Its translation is CADPWGPPYEQYF.

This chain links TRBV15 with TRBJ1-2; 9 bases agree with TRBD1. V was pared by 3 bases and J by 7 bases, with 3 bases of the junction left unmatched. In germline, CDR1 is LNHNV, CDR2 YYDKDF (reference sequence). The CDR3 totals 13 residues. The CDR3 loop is CATSRRGQGGYTF. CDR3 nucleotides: TGTGCCACCAGCAGGAGGGGACAGGGTGGCTACACCTTC.

CDR3 nucleotides: TGTGCCAGCAGCTTGGCGGGCACCTCCTACGAGCAGTACTTC. Its protein is CASSLAGTSYEQYF. The chain is built from TRBV5-5 and TRBJ2-7, with unresolved D. The length of the CDR3 is 14 residues. Germline V gene lookup returns CDR1 SGHKS and CDR2 YYEKEE (reference sequence). V was cut by 0 bases and J by 0 bases, with 7 bases left in between.

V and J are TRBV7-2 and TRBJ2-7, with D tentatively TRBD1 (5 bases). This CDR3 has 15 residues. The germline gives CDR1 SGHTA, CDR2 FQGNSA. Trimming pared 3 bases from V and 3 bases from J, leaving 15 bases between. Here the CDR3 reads CASSFSTTGFYEQYF. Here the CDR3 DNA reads TGTGCCAGCAGCTTCAGTACCACAGGCTTCTACGAGCAGTACTTC.

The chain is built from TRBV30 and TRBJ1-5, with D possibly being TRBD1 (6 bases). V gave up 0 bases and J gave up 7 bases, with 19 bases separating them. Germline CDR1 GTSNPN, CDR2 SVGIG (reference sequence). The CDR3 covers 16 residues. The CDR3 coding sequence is TGTGCCTGGAGTGTTTCAGGGGAGGGAAGAAAGCAGCCCCAGCATTTT. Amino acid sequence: CAWSVSGEGRKQPQHF. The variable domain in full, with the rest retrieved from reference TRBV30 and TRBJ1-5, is SQTIHQWPATLVQPVGSPLSLECTVEGTSNPNLYWYRQAAGRGLQLLFYSVGIGQISSEVPQNLSASRPQDRQFILSSKKLLLSDSGFYLCAWSVSGEGRKQPQHFGDGTRLSIL.